The clone carrying this T cell receptor beta chain has more than one count but fewer than ten. Its antigen is not identified. This entry is derived from a study of metastatic and nonmetastatic thyroid tumors. Study details: Peripheral blood and tumor or nodule samples from malignant and benign thyroid patients were compared. Study observations and caveats: Significantly higher TCR beta diversity was reportedly seen in malignant thyroid tumors than benign nodules, in blood and tumor.

Patients had received no treatment of any kind before thyroid surgery. CDR1 is MGHRA, CDR2 YSYEKL, per germline. The CDR3 spans 15 residues. Trimming shortened V by 0 bases and J by 10 bases, and 13 bases separated the two germline ends. As handled by the study authors: A distant-metastasis classifier for papillary thyroid cancer was built using CDR3 differences across clinicopathological groups. MiXCR reprocessed the PCR reads for TCRdb. The V and J calls shown here were made by TCRdb, not taken from the authors' results. The sample has more than 6,000 clones, around a third seen once; the top ten hold 30% to 45%.

The TCR originated in a male donor with papillary thyroid cancer or a benign thyroid nodule (not recorded which). Some clones in this sample may be carry-over from other donors' samples. The V and J genes are TRBV4-1 and TRBJ1-6; D is possibly TRBD1 (5 bases). The sequencing sample was made of adjacent normal tissue. The CDR3: CASSQDQGMMSPLHF. As DNA, the CDR3 is TGCGCCAGCAGCCAAGACCAGGGTATGATGTCACCCCTCCACTTT.